Each of the 14 T cell receptor beta chains below was sequenced from the same sample in a study of cytomegalovirus exposure and HLA in healthy donors listed by TCRdb under 2017. Library method: the immunoSEQ multiplex PCR assay. For the multiplex PCR, a mixture combining 60 forward primers for TCR Vbeta segments and 13 reverse primers for TCR Jbeta segments was used. Sourced from immuneACCESS, this table was stored by TCRdb with only in-frame sequences that have V and J called. A share of the clones is absent; for the studies checked, an unresolved V gene accounts for under half, and the remainder has no known explanation. The sample contains 95,000 to 100,000 clones, about three quarters of them found a single time. The ten most abundant clones make up roughly 8% of the sample. Sample: PBMCs. The receptors stem from a human donor in good health.

The V and J genes are TRBV10-2 and TRBJ2-1, with 9 bases lining up with TRBD2. Germline V gene data show CDR1 as WSHSY and CDR2 as SAAADI. The J segment lost 12 bases and the V segment lost 10 bases, leaving 13 bases of the junction unmatched. The CDR3 is made up of 13 amino acids. CDR3 residues: CAIKLAGAQAQFF. In DNA form, the CDR3 reads TGCGCCATCAAATTAGCGGGGGCACAAGCGCAGTTCTTC.

The chain joins TRBV27 to TRBJ2-7, with 8 bases aligning to TRBD1. Losses at the gene ends were 2 bases for V and 9 bases for J; bases not matched to a gene: 9. The CDR3 covers 14 residues. Germline V gene lookup returns CDR1 MNHEY and CDR2 SMNVEV (reference sequence). The CDR3 spells CASSLRTGFLGQYF. The CDR3, as DNA: TGTGCCAGCAGTTTACGGACAGGGTTTTTAGGGCAGTACTTC.

CDR3 region: CASSPGPQETQYF. The CDR3 region has the DNA TGCGCCAGCAGCCCAGGGCCTCAAGAGACCCAGTACTTC. V is TRBV5-1 and J is TRBJ2-5, with D possibly TRBD1 on 5 matching bases. Germline V lookup: CDR1 SGHRS, CDR2 YFSETQ. The CDR3 totals 13 residues. The V and J ends lost 4 bases and 2 bases respectively, with 9 bases between them.

Note on this clone: The junction departs from the called germline gene at one end, perhaps through a read error. The chain recombines TRBV7-9 with TRBJ1-4, with D possibly matching TRBD1 (5 bases). This CDR3 spans 16 amino acids. Germline values: CDR1 SEHNR, CDR2 FQNEAQ (reference sequence). CDR3 sequence reads: CSSRFWGEATNEKLFF. CDR3 coding DNA: TGTTCCAGCAGATTTTGGGGGGAAGCAACTAATGAAAAACTGTTTTTT.

J is TRBJ2-7 and V is TRBV5-1; D is possibly TRBD1 (6 bases). V lost 0 bases, J lost 7 bases, and 20 bases lay in between. This CDR3 comprises 16 residues. Germline V lookup: CDR1 SGHRS, CDR2 YFSETQ. The CDR3 nucleotides are TGCGCCAGCAGCTTGGTTGCAGGGGCTCGCAGTTTGGAGCAGTACTTC. Protein product: CASSLVAGARSLEQYF. Looking up the rest from reference TRBV5-1 and TRBJ2-7 gives the full variable domain: KAGVTQTPRYLIKTRGQQVTLSCSPISGHRSVSWYQQTPGQGLQFLFEYFSETQRNKGNFPGRFSGRQFSNSRSEMNVSTLELGDSALYLCASSLVAGARSLEQYFGPGTRLTVT.

This chain links TRBV5-1 with TRBJ2-1; 7 bases are a match to TRBD1. Germline loops: CDR1 SGHRS, CDR2 YFSETQ. The ends lost 7 bases at V and 10 bases at J; junction bases unmatched: 5. This CDR3 is built from 11 residues. CDR3 loop: CASRTGEEQFF. The CDR3, as DNA: TGCGCCAGCCGGACAGGCGAGGAGCAGTTCTTC.

The chain links TRBV2 to TRBJ1-1; D may be TRBD1 (5 bases). The CDR3 loop spans 13 amino acids. From germline, CDR1 is SNHLY and CDR2 FYNNEI. V lost 6 bases and J lost 1, with 9 bases in between. CDR3 coding DNA: TGTGCCAGCAGCCTTGGACAGAACACTGAAGCTTTCTTT. Translated, it gives CASSLGQNTEAFF. Complete variable domain (other parts from reference TRBV2 and TRBJ1-1): EPEVTQTPSHQVTQMGQEVILRCVPISNHLYFYWYRQILGQKVEFLVSFYNNEISEKSEIFDDQFSVERPDGSNFTLKIRSTKLEDSAMYFCASSLGQNTEAFFGQGTRLTVV.

This clone occurred once. CDR3 in amino acids: CASSLVSREEQFF. Here the CDR3 DNA reads TGTGCCAGCAGCTTGGTCTCTCGGGAAGAGCAGTTCTTC. The rearrangement joins TRBV5-4 to TRBJ2-1; weak D call: TRBD2 (5 bases). The germline V gene encodes CDR1 SGHNT and CDR2 YYREEE (reference sequence). The CDR3 covers 13 residues. The V end was cut by 0 bases, the J end by 10 bases, with 11 bases between.

This chain links TRBV18 with TRBJ2-5; no clear D. Deletions cut 6 bases from V and 2 bases from J, with 4 bases between. The length of the CDR3 is 11 residues. In germline, CDR1 is KGHSH, CDR2 LQKENI. CDR3 residues: CASSPQETQYF. CDR3 in DNA: TGTGCCAGCTCCCCGCAAGAGACCCAGTACTTC.

CDR3 sequence: CASSDDSPTSGANVLTF. The CDR3 nucleotides read TGCGCCAGCAGTGACGACAGCCCGACCTCTGGGGCCAACGTCCTGACTTTC. This chain links TRBV10-2 with TRBJ2-6, with a weak D call TRBD1 (5 bases). The V gene's germline CDR1 is WSHSY and CDR2 SAAADI. The CDR3 has 17 amino acids. V gave up 3 bases and J gave up 0 bases, with 12 bases separating them.

The V and J genes are TRBV27 and TRBJ2-5; no reliable D call. V lost 2 bases, J lost 0 bases, and 7 bases lay in between. The CDR3 has 14 residues. Germline CDR1 is MNHEY and CDR2 is SMNVEV (reference sequence). CDR3 nucleotides: TGTGCCAGCAGTTTACTAGGAAACCAAGAGACCCAGTACTTC. Translated, it gives CASSLLGNQETQYF.

The chain recombines TRBV2 with TRBJ1-5; 10 bases are shared with TRBD1. The V segment lost 5 bases and the J segment 4 bases; nucleotides outside the gene matches: 5. Germline V gene lookup returns CDR1 SNHLY and CDR2 FYNNEI. CDR3 length equals 15 residues. CDR3 nucleotides: TGTGCCAGCAGTCGGGACAGGGGACCTAATCAGCCCCAGCATTTT. Translating gives CASSRDRGPNQPQHF.

The chain has TRBV23-1 and TRBJ1-5; 12 bases line up with TRBD1. TRBV23-1 is an ORF, and what it does is uncertain. The V segment lost 0 bases and the J segment 9 bases; nucleotides outside the gene matches: 6. This CDR3 contains 16 residues. DNA for the CDR3: TGCGCCAGCAGTCAATCATGGGACAGGGGGCGAAGGCCCCAGCATTTT. Amino acid sequence: CASSQSWDRGRRPQHF.

This chain links TRBV20-1 with TRBJ1-2; D is uncertain. The CDR3 is 11 amino acids. Trimming stripped 6 bases from V and 9 bases from J, with 14 bases between. Germline V gives CDR1 DFQATT, CDR2 SNEGSKA (reference sequence). This CDR3 is CSALGESSYTF. CDR3 coding DNA: TGCAGTGCCCTCGGGGAATCCAGCTACACCTTC.